This T cell receptor beta chain comes out of a study of blood T cell repertoires in COVID-19. Study in general: Italy, Spain and the United States were the sources of the convalescent and acute COVID-19 samples.

CDR3 length: 13 residues. With V trimmed by 6 bases and J by 7 bases, 8 bases remained unmatched. Germline V gives CDR1 MDHEN, CDR2 SYDVKM. Per the original data handling: Reference gene primers were amplified, and this amplification served to estimate nucleated cell counts. Data came from immunoSEQ multiplex PCR; TCRdb stores just in-frame clones and leaves some out. V, J and clone size derive from that table, while D and trimming were established from the DNA sequence. Of 76,000 or so clones in the sample, approximately 80% were seen once. This receptor was identified in a man aged 45-65 years with acute or convalescent COVID-19. The rearrangement links TRBV28 to TRBJ2-7; 8 bases map to TRBD1. Sequencing was performed on peripheral blood. The DNA of the CDR3 is TGTGCCAGCAGCCTGGACAGGGTTTGGGAGCAGTACTTC. Translated: CASSLDRVWEQYF.